This passage covers 11 T cell receptor beta chains from one sample sequenced in a study of blood T cell repertoires in COVID-19. Clones were read by immunoSEQ multiplex PCR, and TCRdb kept only the in-frame ones, dropping some. The sample shows 71,000 or so clones, 90% of them seen only once. The sequencing sample was made of peripheral blood. The receptors were gathered from a woman younger than 30 with acute or convalescent COVID-19.

The genes are TRBV16 and TRBJ1-3; 7 bases are shared with TRBD1. The CDR3 has 16 residues. Germline V lookup: CDR1 KGHSY, CDR2 FQNENV. Trimming at V came to 4 bases and at J to 0 bases, leaving 6 bases not matched to a gene. CDR3 protein: CASSPNDRVSGNTIYF. CDR3 nucleotides: TGTGCCAGCAGCCCTAACGACAGGGTCTCTGGAAACACCATATATTTT.

The gene calls are TRBV2 and TRBJ1-1; D gene uncertain. Per germline, CDR1 SNHLY and CDR2 FYNNEI. The CDR3 sequence is 10 residues long. The V end was cut by 3 bases, the J end by 7 bases, with 3 bases between. In DNA, the CDR3 is TGTGCCAGCAGTGAGAGTGAAGCTTTCTTT. It translates to CASSESEAFF.

Only one count was recorded for this clone. This rearrangement joins TRBV3-1 (or the pseudogene TRBV3-2) to TRBJ2-2; maybe TRBD1 (5 bases). V was trimmed by 0 bases and J by 6 bases, leaving 17 bases between them. CDR1 is LGHDT, CDR2 YNNKEL, per germline (reference sequence). This CDR3 comprises 17 residues. The CDR3 DNA sequence: TGTGCCAGCAGCCAAGATATTGCTAGTGCAGGGTCCGGGGAGCTGTTTTTT. This codes for CASSQDIASAGSGELFF.

The chain couples TRBV5-8 to TRBJ2-1; 7 nucleotides line up with TRBD2. The CDR3 is 17 residues long. Per the germline V gene, CDR1 is SGHTS and CDR2 is YDEGEE. After removal of 7 bases from V and 0 bases from J, the junction contained 13 bases not matched to a gene. CDR3 in DNA: TGTGCCAGCGTCCCCGGAACGAGGACTAGCTCCTACAATGAGCAGTTCTTC. It encodes CASVPGTRTSSYNEQFF.

The gene calls are TRBV7-9 and TRBJ1-6; D is unclear. Deletions cut 2 bases from V and 7 bases from J, with 3 bases between. The germline V gene has CDR1 SEHNR and CDR2 FQNEAQ (reference sequence). The CDR3 covers 12 residues. The CDR3 DNA reads TGTGCCAGCAGCTTACAGAATTCACCCCTCCACTTT. It yields the protein CASSLQNSPLHF.

The chain carries TRBV27 and TRBJ1-1; D call uncertain. V lost 1 base to trimming and J lost 3 bases, with 6 bases between them. CDR3 size: 13 residues. The germline CDR1 and CDR2 sequences are MNHEY and SMNVEV (reference sequence). CDR3: CASSLYPDTEAFF. The CDR3 DNA sequence: TGTGCCAGCAGTTTATATCCAGACACTGAAGCTTTCTTT.

The chain has TRBV7-6 and TRBJ2-7, with 10 bases lining up with TRBD1. The CDR3 spans 14 residues. Germline V gene data show CDR1 as SGHVS and CDR2 as FNYEAQ. V gave up 4 bases and J gave up 5 bases; unmatched junction bases: 5. CDR3 region: CASSSRDRGHEQYF. For the CDR3, the DNA is TGTGCCAGCAGCTCCCGGGACAGGGGCCACGAGCAGTACTTC.

Of note for this clone: Other DNA sequences in the same sample also yield this CDR3. The chain couples TRBV27 to TRBJ2-7, with 7 bases fitting TRBD2. Unmatched junction bases numbered 2, after V lost 3 bases and J lost 3 bases. Germline V gene lookup returns CDR1 MNHEY and CDR2 SMNVEV (reference sequence). CDR3 length: 13 amino acids. CDR3 DNA sequence: TGTGCCAGCAGTTTGGAGCGGGGCTACGAGCAGTACTTC. This codes for CASSLERGYEQYF.

This chain joins TRBV5-1 and TRBJ2-3; a weak D match, TRBD2 (5 bases). This CDR3 has 14 amino acids. V was pared by 2 bases and J by 5 bases, with 12 bases between. Germline values: CDR1 SGHRS, CDR2 YFSETQ. This CDR3 is CASSFRVEGDTQYF. In nucleotides, the CDR3 is TGCGCCAGCAGCTTCCGGGTAGAGGGAGATACGCAGTATTTT. Complete variable domain (other parts from reference TRBV5-1 and TRBJ2-3): KAGVTQTPRYLIKTRGQQVTLSCSPISGHRSVSWYQQTPGQGLQFLFEYFSETQRNKGNFPGRFSGRQFSNSRSEMNVSTLELGDSALYLCASSFRVEGDTQYFGPGTRLTVL.

The V gene is TRBV28, the J gene TRBJ2-1; 9 positions match TRBD1. Germline V lookup: CDR1 MDHEN, CDR2 SYDVKM. This CDR3 is built from 13 residues. V shed 9 bases and J 3 bases; nucleotides not matched to a gene: 3. CDR3 in amino acids: CASGGQGYNEQFF. CDR3 nucleotides: TGTGCCAGTGGGGGACAGGGCTACAATGAGCAGTTCTTC. Drawing the rest from reference TRBV28 and TRBJ2-1, the complete variable domain is DVKVTQSSRYLVKRTGEKVFLECVQDMDHENMFWYRQDPGLGLRLIYFSYDVKMKEKGDIPEGYSVSREKKERFSLILESASTNQTSMYLCASGGQGYNEQFFGPGTRLTVL.

The V and J genes are TRBV5-1 and TRBJ2-3; 10 bases are a match to TRBD2. Germline V gene data show CDR1 as SGHRS and CDR2 as YFSETQ. After removal of 2 bases from V and 1 base from J, the junction contained 1 base not matched to a gene. The CDR3 covers 15 residues. The CDR3 loop reads CASSFGLAGTDTQYF. CDR3 DNA: TGCGCCAGCAGCTTCGGACTAGCGGGCACAGATACGCAGTATTTT. Filled out from reference TRBV5-1 and TRBJ2-3, the complete variable domain reads KAGVTQTPRYLIKTRGQQVTLSCSPISGHRSVSWYQQTPGQGLQFLFEYFSETQRNKGNFPGRFSGRQFSNSRSEMNVSTLELGDSALYLCASSFGLAGTDTQYFGPGTRLTVL.